This T cell receptor beta chain was captured by sequencing in a study of T cells after posttransplantation cyclophosphamide. Overall study findings and caveats: Donor CD8+ memory clones often dominated recipient blood repertoires at later times. TRB overlap between skin or GI tissue T cells and blood was limited. Recipient CMV seropositivity and CMV reactivation strongly tracked TRB clonality.

Regarding this clone: Antigen specificity is unknown.

Busulfan-fludarabine conditioning, marrow transplant, and cyclophosphamide on days +3 and +4 were administered. CDR1 MDHEN and CDR2 SYDVKM come from the germline V gene. The CDR3 is 14 amino acids. The V and J ends lost 8 bases and 0 bases, in that order; junction bases with no gene match: 4. Profiling relied on immunoSEQ multiplex PCR, and the TCRdb table lists in-frame clones only, not all of them. This table has about 10,000 clones, 70% to 90% appearing once. Source: PBMCs, taken roughly 1,800 days after allogeneic stem cell transplant with posttransplant cyclophosphamide. The J gene is TRBJ2-3, the V gene TRBV28, with 8 bases that match TRBD2. The TCR originated in a female patient aged 50 to 60 who received an allogeneic stem cell transplant from a related donor, was CMV-positive, and had no GVHD. Some T cells may be supplied by the graft donor. This chain's CDR3 is CASDGLASTDTQYF. The CDR3, as DNA: TGTGCCAGCGACGGACTAGCTAGCACAGATACGCAGTATTTT.